Listed below are T cell receptor beta chains from one sample, sequenced in a study of cytomegalovirus exposure and HLA in healthy donors. Using immunoSEQ multiplex PCR, the repertoire was profiled, and TCRdb retains in-frame clones only, with some absent. The sample carries about 120,000 clones, 82% recorded once. Sequenced sample: PBMCs. These receptors were taken from a young woman in good health and CMV-seronegative. CDR3s include the opening cysteine and the closing phenylalanine or tryptophan. The D gene is left open where the match is weak. Size is omitted from some rows. Given values are once, few, many or a class for expanded clones.

J gene: TRBJ1-1; D gene: TRBD1; V gene: TRBV2; clone size: -; CDR3 DNA: TGTGCCAGCAGTGTTAAAGGGGGCGGGAACACTGAAGCTTTCTTT; CDR3 protein: CASSVKGGGNTEAFF
J gene: TRBJ1-2; D gene: TRBD1; V gene: TRBV7-2; clone size: once; CDR3 DNA: TGTGCCAGCAGCCCGTACAGGGGCGCGGGCTACACCTTC; CDR3 protein: CASSPYRGAGYTF
J gene: TRBJ2-7; D gene: -; V gene: TRBV7-9; clone size: -; CDR3 DNA: TGTGCCAGCAGCTTAGCCACCTACGAGCAGTACTTC; CDR3 protein: CASSLATYEQYF
J gene: TRBJ2-2; D gene: TRBD1; V gene: TRBV4-2; clone size: -; CDR3 DNA: TGTGCCAGCAGCCAAGATCGGGACAGGGCGTACACCGGGGAGCTGTTTTTT; CDR3 protein: CASSQDRDRAYTGELFF
J gene: TRBJ2-3; D gene: -; V gene: TRBV7-9; clone size: -; CDR3 DNA: TGTGCCGCCGGACAGACACGCACAGATACGCAGTATTTT; CDR3 protein: CAAGQTRTDTQYF
J gene: TRBJ2-7; D gene: -; V gene: TRBV11-3; clone size: -; CDR3 DNA: TGTGCCAGCAGCACGGGACGGGGGGCGGCCGAGCAGTACTTC; CDR3 protein: CASSTGRGAAEQYF
J gene: TRBJ1-5; D gene: TRBD1; V gene: TRBV2; clone size: -; CDR3 DNA: TGTGCCACCATGGGACAGACCGTTCGCCAGCAGCCCCAGCATTTT; CDR3 protein: CATMGQTVRQQPQHF
J gene: TRBJ1-2; D gene: TRBD1; V gene: TRBV18; clone size: once; CDR3 DNA: TGTGCCAGCTCACCCGACAGGGTGATGTATGGCTACACCTTC; CDR3 protein: CASSPDRVMYGYTF
J gene: TRBJ2-1; D gene: -; V gene: TRBV9; clone size: -; CDR3 DNA: TGTGCCAGCAGCGCTGGGGGGGCCGATGAGCAGTTCTTC; CDR3 protein: CASSAGGADEQFF
J gene: TRBJ1-5; D gene: -; V gene: TRBV15; clone size: -; CDR3 DNA: TGTGCCACCAGCGAGGTGGGGGGAGGAAGCAATCAGCCCCAGCATTTT; CDR3 protein: CATSEVGGGSNQPQHF
J gene: TRBJ1-1; D gene: -; V gene: TRBV2; clone size: -; CDR3 DNA: TGTGCCAGCATAGAGATTACGGGGGGCACTGAAGCTTTCTTT; CDR3 protein: CASIEITGGTEAFF
J gene: TRBJ1-3; D gene: -; V gene: TRBV30; clone size: -; CDR3 DNA: TGTGCCTGGAGTGTAAACGGGGGACCCGGAAACACCATATATTTT; CDR3 protein: CAWSVNGGPGNTIYF
J gene: TRBJ2-7; D gene: -; V gene: TRBV11-3; clone size: few; CDR3 DNA: TGTGCCAGCAGCTTAGCCAGGGACTCGAACGAGCAGTACTTC; CDR3 protein: CASSLARDSNEQYF
J gene: TRBJ1-4; D gene: -; V gene: TRBV5-6; clone size: few; CDR3 DNA: TGTGCCAGCAGCGTCCGGGACAAAAGGAGAGAAAAACTGTTTTTT; CDR3 protein: CASSVRDKRREKLFF
J gene: TRBJ2-3; D gene: -; V gene: TRBV27; clone size: -; CDR3 DNA: TGTGCCAGCAGTCCCCAGACTAGTAGGTTGTCGTATTTT; CDR3 protein: CASSPQTSRLSYF
J gene: TRBJ2-7; D gene: TRBD1; V gene: TRBV6-1; clone size: -; CDR3 DNA: TGTGCCAGCAGTCCCCGACAGGGACCCTACGAGCAGTACTTC; CDR3 protein: CASSPRQGPYEQYF
J gene: TRBJ2-1; D gene: TRBD1; V gene: TRBV6-5; clone size: -; CDR3 DNA: TGTGCCAGCAGTTATCAGGGGACAGGTGAGCAGTTCTTC; CDR3 protein: CASSYQGTGEQFF
J gene: TRBJ1-3; D gene: -; V gene: TRBV19; clone size: -; CDR3 DNA: TGTGCCAGTAGTCCCCAAGGAGGTTCTGGAAACACCATATATTTT; CDR3 protein: CASSPQGGSGNTIYF
J gene: TRBJ1-2; D gene: TRBD1; V gene: TRBV2; clone size: -; CDR3 DNA: TGTGCCAGCAGTGGCCGGGACAGGCGATTTGGCTACACCTTC; CDR3 protein: CASSGRDRRFGYTF
J gene: TRBJ1-6; D gene: -; V gene: TRBV9; clone size: -; CDR3 DNA: TGTGCCAGCAGCGTCGTAGAGGATTCACCCCTCCACTTT; CDR3 protein: CASSVVEDSPLHF
J gene: TRBJ1-1; D gene: -; V gene: TRBV2; clone size: -; CDR3 DNA: TGTGCCAGCATAAAACGGGCGGGGAACACTGAAGCTTTCTTT; CDR3 protein: CASIKRAGNTEAFF
J gene: TRBJ1-2; D gene: -; V gene: TRBV28; clone size: -; CDR3 DNA: TGTGCCAGCAGTTCCTTCCCTGATCCGGGGGACTATGGCTACACCTTC; CDR3 protein: CASSSFPDPGDYGYTF
J gene: TRBJ2-6; D gene: -; V gene: TRBV15; clone size: -; CDR3 DNA: TGTGCCACCAGCAGGGACAGAAACTCTGGGGCCAACGTCCTGACTTTC; CDR3 protein: CATSRDRNSGANVLTF
J gene: TRBJ1-1; D gene: -; V gene: TRBV12-5; clone size: -; CDR3 DNA: TGTGCTAGTGGTTTGGTACTAGCCGGGACTGAAGCTTTCTTT; CDR3 protein: CASGLVLAGTEAFF
J gene: TRBJ2-5; D gene: TRBD1; V gene: TRBV6-1; clone size: -; CDR3 DNA: TGTGCCAGCAGTGAGGGGGCAGGGGGCATCTCTGAAGAGACCCAGTACTTC; CDR3 protein: CASSEGAGGISEETQYF
J gene: TRBJ1-1; D gene: TRBD1; V gene: TRBV2; clone size: -; CDR3 DNA: TGTGCCAGCAGCGGACAGGAAGGGACTGAAGCTTTCTTT; CDR3 protein: CASSGQEGTEAFF
J gene: TRBJ2-3; D gene: -; V gene: TRBV11-1; clone size: -; CDR3 DNA: TGTGCCAGCAGACTATATCGGGAGACAGATACGCAGTATTTT; CDR3 protein: CASRLYRETDTQYF
J gene: TRBJ2-4; D gene: TRBD2; V gene: TRBV19; clone size: -; CDR3 DNA: TGTGCCAGTAGTCCCACCAAGGGACTAGCGGGAGACGGAAATCAGTACTTC; CDR3 protein: CASSPTKGLAGDGNQYF
J gene: TRBJ1-2; D gene: TRBD1; V gene: TRBV2; clone size: -; CDR3 DNA: TGTGCCAGCAGGAGAGTAACAGGGGGCTGGGGCTACACCTTC; CDR3 protein: CASRRVTGGWGYTF
J gene: TRBJ2-2; D gene: -; V gene: TRBV27; clone size: -; CDR3 DNA: TGTGCCAGCAGTTTAACCCAGGGGTTGGGCGGGGAGCTGTTTTTT; CDR3 protein: CASSLTQGLGGELFF
J gene: TRBJ1-1; D gene: -; V gene: TRBV25-1; clone size: -; CDR3 DNA: TGTGCCAGCAGTACGAGGACTGAAGCTTTCTTT; CDR3 protein: CASSTRTEAFF
J gene: TRBJ2-1; D gene: TRBD1; V gene: TRBV7-7; clone size: -; CDR3 DNA: TGTGCTAGCAGCTTAGCTACAGGGACAGGGAAGCAGTTCTTC; CDR3 protein: CASSLATGTGKQFF
J gene: TRBJ2-1; D gene: -; V gene: TRBV7-6; clone size: -; CDR3 DNA: TGTGCCAGCAGCAAATTAAAGGGGAATGAGCAGTTCTTC; CDR3 protein: CASSKLKGNEQFF
J gene: TRBJ2-2; D gene: -; V gene: TRBV19; clone size: -; CDR3 DNA: TGTGCCAGTAGTATATCAGGGGGGAACCCCGGGGAGCTGTTTTTT; CDR3 protein: CASSISGGNPGELFF
J gene: TRBJ1-4; D gene: -; V gene: TRBV19; clone size: -; CDR3 DNA: TGTGCCAGTAGTACCGGGAGTAATGAAAAACTGTTTTTT; CDR3 protein: CASSTGSNEKLFF
J gene: TRBJ2-3; D gene: -; V gene: TRBV28; clone size: -; CDR3 DNA: TGTGCCAGCAGTTCGACAGGACTCTTAGCAGATACGCAGTATTTT; CDR3 protein: CASSSTGLLADTQYF
J gene: TRBJ1-2; D gene: TRBD1; V gene: TRBV7-2; clone size: -; CDR3 DNA: TGTGCCAGCAGCCAAGGGATAACAGGGGCTAACTATGGCTACACCTTC; CDR3 protein: CASSQGITGANYGYTF
J gene: TRBJ2-5; D gene: -; V gene: TRBV18; clone size: few; CDR3 DNA: TGTGCCAGCTCTCTGGTTGGGCGACAAGAGACCCAGTACTTC; CDR3 protein: CASSLVGRQETQYF
J gene: TRBJ1-4; D gene: -; V gene: TRBV11-2; clone size: -; CDR3 DNA: TGTGCCAGCAGCTTGGACACTCAAGGGGAAAAACTGTTTTTT; CDR3 protein: CASSLDTQGEKLFF
J gene: TRBJ1-6; D gene: -; V gene: TRBV27; clone size: -; CDR3 DNA: TGTGCCAGCAGTTTATCCGGGGGATCACCCCTCCACTTT; CDR3 protein: CASSLSGGSPLHF
J gene: TRBJ2-5; D gene: TRBD1; V gene: TRBV18; clone size: -; CDR3 DNA: TGTGCCAGCTCACCAGGGACAGGGGCGGTGGAGACCCAGTACTTC; CDR3 protein: CASSPGTGAVETQYF
J gene: TRBJ1-2; D gene: TRBD1; V gene: TRBV27; clone size: once; CDR3 DNA: TGTGCCAGCAGGCCCAGGGGGCTTGCCTATGGCTACACCTTC; CDR3 protein: CASRPRGLAYGYTF
J gene: TRBJ1-2; D gene: TRBD1; V gene: TRBV7-9; clone size: -; CDR3 DNA: TGTGCCAGCAGCTTAAATGGGGACAGGGGGCTGTTTGGCTACACCTTC; CDR3 protein: CASSLNGDRGLFGYTF
J gene: TRBJ2-1; D gene: -; V gene: TRBV6-4; clone size: -; CDR3 DNA: TGTGCCAGCAGTGACTCTTACTACAATGAGCAGTTCTTC; CDR3 protein: CASSDSYYNEQFF
J gene: TRBJ2-3; D gene: -; V gene: TRBV5-4; clone size: -; CDR3 DNA: TGTGCCAGCAGCCCCCGGGGACACCTCACAGATACGCAGTATTTT; CDR3 protein: CASSPRGHLTDTQYF
J gene: TRBJ2-6; D gene: -; V gene: TRBV9; clone size: -; CDR3 DNA: TGTGCCAGCAGCGTAACAACGGGGGCCAACGTCCTGACTTTC; CDR3 protein: CASSVTTGANVLTF
J gene: TRBJ1-1; D gene: TRBD1; V gene: TRBV11-2; clone size: -; CDR3 DNA: TGTGCCAGCAGCTTAGAGGGACAGACCATGAACACTGAAGCTTTCTTT; CDR3 protein: CASSLEGQTMNTEAFF
J gene: TRBJ2-6; D gene: -; V gene: TRBV18; clone size: -; CDR3 DNA: TGTGCCAGCTCACCCGTCGGGAGCTCTGGGGCCAACGTCCTGACTTTC; CDR3 protein: CASSPVGSSGANVLTF
J gene: TRBJ2-3; D gene: -; V gene: TRBV2; clone size: -; CDR3 DNA: TGTGCCAGCAGTGGGGGGCGGAGCCTCACTAGCACAGATACGCAGTATTTT; CDR3 protein: CASSGGRSLTSTDTQYF
J gene: TRBJ2-3; D gene: -; V gene: TRBV7-8; clone size: once; CDR3 DNA: TGTGCCAGCAGCTTTAAGGGGGAGGGGGTCACAGATACGCAGTATTTT; CDR3 protein: CASSFKGEGVTDTQYF
J gene: TRBJ2-3; D gene: -; V gene: TRBV2; clone size: -; CDR3 DNA: TGTGCCAGCAGTCCTATAACTAGTACAGATACGCAGTATTTT; CDR3 protein: CASSPITSTDTQYF